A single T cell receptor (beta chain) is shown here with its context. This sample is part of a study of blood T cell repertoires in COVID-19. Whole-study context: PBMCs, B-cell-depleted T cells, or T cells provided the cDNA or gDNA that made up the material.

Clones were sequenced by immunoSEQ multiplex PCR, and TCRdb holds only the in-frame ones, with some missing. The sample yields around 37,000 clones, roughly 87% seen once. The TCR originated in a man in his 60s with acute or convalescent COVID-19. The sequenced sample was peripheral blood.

CDR3 sequence reads: CASSTGQLTDTQYF. As DNA, the CDR3 is TGTGCCAGCAGTACGGGACAGCTCACAGATACGCAGTATTTT. The gene calls are TRBV6-2 or TRBV6-3 and TRBJ2-3, with 7 bases matching TRBD1. The J segment lost 2 bases and the V segment lost 5 bases, leaving 4 bases of the junction unmatched. Germline CDR1 MNHEY, CDR2 SVGEGT. This CDR3 is built from 14 residues.